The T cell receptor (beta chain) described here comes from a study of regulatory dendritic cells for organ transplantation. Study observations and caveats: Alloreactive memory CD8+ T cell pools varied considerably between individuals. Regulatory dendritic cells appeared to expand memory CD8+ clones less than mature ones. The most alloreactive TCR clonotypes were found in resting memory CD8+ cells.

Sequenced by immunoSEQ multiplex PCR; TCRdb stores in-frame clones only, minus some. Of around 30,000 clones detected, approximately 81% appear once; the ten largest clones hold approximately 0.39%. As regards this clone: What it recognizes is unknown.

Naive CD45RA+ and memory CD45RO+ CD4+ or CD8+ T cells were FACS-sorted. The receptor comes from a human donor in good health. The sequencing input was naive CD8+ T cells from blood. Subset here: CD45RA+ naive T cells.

CDR3 nucleotide sequence: TGTGCCAGCAGTTACTCAAGACAGGGGAGAAATGGCTACACCTTC. This gives the protein CASSYSRQGRNGYTF. This chain joins TRBV6-5 and TRBJ1-2; TRBD1 matches at 8 bases. From germline, CDR1 is MNHEY and CDR2 SVGAGI. The V gene end was trimmed by 0 bases and the J gene end by 6 bases; junction bases not matched to a gene: 6. The CDR3 sequence is 15 residues long.